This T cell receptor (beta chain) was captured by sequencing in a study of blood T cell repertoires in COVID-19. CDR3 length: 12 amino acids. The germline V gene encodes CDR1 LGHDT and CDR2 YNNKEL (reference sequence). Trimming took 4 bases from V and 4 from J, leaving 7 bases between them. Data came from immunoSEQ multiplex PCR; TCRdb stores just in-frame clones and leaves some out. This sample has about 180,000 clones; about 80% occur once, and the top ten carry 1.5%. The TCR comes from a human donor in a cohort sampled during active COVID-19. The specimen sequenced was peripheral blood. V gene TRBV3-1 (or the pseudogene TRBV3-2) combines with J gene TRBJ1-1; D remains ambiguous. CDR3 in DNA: TGTGCCAGCAGCCGGGCAGGCACTGAAGCTTTCTTT. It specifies CASSRAGTEAFF.